The T cell receptor beta chain under discussion was sequenced for a study of regulatory T cells in long-lasting Graves disease (dated by TCRdb to the early 2020s). Describing the broader study: Persistent Graves' disease was defined as persistently positive TSH receptor autoantibodies together with antithyroid drug treatment for over 5 years. Persistent Graves' disease patients were compared with newly diagnosed Graves' disease patients by peripheral blood TCR sequencing and RNA sequencing. The study was conducted in China and was registered as a clinical trial. TCR sequencing covered roughly 13 persistent and some 20 newly diagnosed Graves' disease patients, 33 samples in total. Antithyroid drugs had been taken for roughly 10 years on average by persistent Graves' disease patients in the clinical cohort.

The research as a whole found: As a limitation, the authors acknowledged that the small sample size may reduce accuracy. Persistent patients shared more public clonotypes among themselves (2,741) than newly diagnosed patients did (more than 950). Only the TCR beta chain was sequenced and analyzed. Compared with newly diagnosed patients, patients with persistent Graves' disease had lower TCR Shannon entropy and fewer highly expanded clones, which suggests clonal expansion. Peripheral blood alone was examined, since thyroid tissue, which constituted the primary lesion, could not be accessed. Preferential use of TRBV28, TRBJ1-2 and TRBJ2-5 was observed in persistent disease, whereas TRBV20-1 and TRBJ2-1 were favored in newly diagnosed disease.

The germline V gene provides CDR1 SQVTM and CDR2 ANQGSEA. Inclusive of the bounding cysteine and phenylalanine, the CDR3 is 15 residues long. In the paper's terms, the time point label means: persistent/refractory GD, antithyroid drugs over 5 years with positive TRAb. For both TCR sequencing and RNA sequencing, RNA was extracted from PBMCs using TRIzol. Graves' disease was diagnosed according to American Thyroid Association guidelines. Patients were recruited from an endocrinology department in Xi'an, China. From each patient, around 9.3 milliliters of peripheral blood was collected into an EDTA anticoagulant tube. Ficoll Paque Plus density gradient separation was used to isolate PBMCs, and no further T cell sorting was performed. An Agilent 2100 Bioanalyzer and agarose gel were used to assess RNA quality, and a NanoDrop 2000 was used to measure RNA concentration. As regards this clonotype: Its target antigen remains unknown. Because the CDR3's place on the DNA is in doubt, the DNA is left out and the CDR3 is given as listed by TCRdb.

Library prep was done by multiplex PCR. The run used an Illumina HiSeq 4000. To build TCR beta libraries, CDR3 regions were amplified by Arm-PCR using iRepertoire HTBI primers. PCR products were gel purified before sequencing. In the original analysis: Across samples, about 64 TRBV and over 11 TRBJ segments were identified and used for gene usage analysis of CDR3 amino acid clonotypes. Filtered high-quality paired reads were merged into contigs using COPE and FqMerger. Contigs were aligned with BLAST to IMGT TRBV, TRBD and TRBJ reference genes, and CDR3 was defined per IMGT. Highly expanded clones were defined as clonotypes with a frequency above 0.1%. Repertoire diversity was measured by Shannon entropy, and V-J evenness by the Gini coefficient. Clonotypes shared by more than one individual were considered public. The public reads were quality trimmed at Q25 with fastp and then assembled into clones with MiXCR by TCRdb, keeping productive beta chains. Each record represents a unique CDR3 protein, reported with the most common genes and DNA among its rows. What appears here as the V and J calls and clone size reflects TCRdb's work, not the paper's. The sample table holds approximately 400,000 distinct CDR3 sequences, of which about a quarter were seen once. The ten largest clones take up 26% of the sample.

The receptor was isolated from a female donor with Graves disease. The rearranged chain carries TRBV29-1 and TRBJ1-2; the table's D call of TRBD1 was not tested on the DNA. The sequencing here drew on peripheral blood mononuclear cells (PBMCs), taken when the disease was refractory, from a patient treated with antithyroid drugs. This receptor carries the CDR3 CSAVRPGTGGYGCTF.